Presented here are 24 T cell receptor beta chains from one specimen sequenced in a study of PD-L1 blockade in urothelial cancer. Sequencing used immunoSEQ multiplex PCR; TCRdb keeps in-frame clones, though not all of them. The sample lists 60,000 or so clones; approximately 80% were seen once. The sequencing here drew on PBMCs, taken around atezolizumab (anti-PD-L1) treatment. The origin of the receptors is a man in his 70s with urothelial cancer.

This clone was found once. The V call is TRBV5-3, the J call TRBJ2-1, with 10 bases aligning to TRBD2. TRBV5-3 is known as an ORF, though its function is uncertain. J was trimmed by 7 bases and V by 0 bases; bases with no gene match: 13. CDR3 length equals 18 residues. The CDR3 nucleotides read TGTGCCAGAAGCTTGGGGTGGGTACTAGCGGGATCCTCAAATGAGCAGTTCTTC. Translated, it gives CARSLGWVLAGSSNEQFF.

The gene calls are TRBV4-1 and TRBJ1-2; tentatively, D is TRBD1 (6 bases). CDR3 length: 15 residues. Germline V gene data show CDR1 as MGHRA and CDR2 as YSYEKL. V lost 3 bases and J lost 6, with 17 bases in between. CDR3 protein: CASSQTTRGAHGYTF. CDR3 DNA: TGCGCCAGCAGCCAGACAACCCGGGGGGCGCATGGCTACACCTTC.

This clone was detected only a few times. V is TRBV30 and J is TRBJ1-4; D is perhaps TRBD1 (5 bases). Trimming left V 5 bases short and J 9 bases short, with 16 bases between. This CDR3 spans 13 amino acids. Germline V gene data show CDR1 as GTSNPN and CDR2 as SVGIG (reference sequence). The CDR3 coding sequence is TGTGCCTGGGGGCCCCAGGGTCCCCAAAAACTGTTTTTT. It translates to CAWGPQGPQKLFF.

The rearrangement uses TRBV7-3 and TRBJ2-5; 7 nucleotides line up with TRBD2. This CDR3 region has 13 residues. The germline V gene encodes CDR1 SGHTA and CDR2 FQGTGA. Trimming removed 4 bases from V and 5 bases from J; junction bases left unmatched: 4. The CDR3: CASSSGRVETQYF. CDR3 coding DNA: TGTGCCAGCAGCTCAGGGAGGGTGGAGACCCAGTACTTC.

This chain links TRBV25-1 with TRBJ2-2; 8 bases match TRBD1. In germline, CDR1 is MGHDK, CDR2 SYGVNS. With 4 bases clipped from V and 0 bases from J, the junction kept 7 bases outside the gene matches. This CDR3 spans 17 amino acids. The CDR3 is CASSALGGQANTGELFF. DNA for the CDR3: TGTGCCAGCAGTGCCCTAGGGGGACAGGCGAACACCGGGGAGCTGTTTTTT.

The rearrangement uses TRBV4-1 and TRBJ1-2; perhaps TRBD1 as D (6 bases). Looked up from germline, CDR1 is MGHRA and CDR2 is YSYEKL. Trimming pared 4 bases from V and 6 bases from J, leaving 24 bases between. This CDR3 region has 17 residues. The CDR3 DNA reads TGCGCCAGCAGCCCCGGCTTAAGTGGGAGGGGGAGGCATGGCTACACCTTC. It codes for CASSPGLSGRGRHGYTF.

The J gene is TRBJ2-4, the V gene TRBV5-1; D remains ambiguous. The CDR3 has 14 amino acids. V lost 3 bases to trimming and J lost 5 bases, with 12 bases between them. Germline assignment: CDR1 SGHRS and CDR2 YFSETQ. The CDR3 DNA is TGCGCCAGCAGCTCGACCGGGTCCCAAAACATTCAGTACTTC. This translates into CASSSTGSQNIQYF.

This clone showed up just once. The chain links TRBV19 to TRBJ1-1; a possible D gene is TRBD1 (5 bases). There are 14 residues in the CDR3. Trimming took off 6 bases at V and 5 bases at J, with 16 bases between the two ends. In germline, CDR1 is LNHDA, CDR2 SQIVND (reference sequence). The CDR3 DNA reads TGTGCCAGTAGGGAGGGGCGTCGAACAACTGAAGCTTTCTTT. Translating it yields CASREGRRTTEAFF.

The chain recombines TRBV30 with TRBJ2-4; D perhaps matches TRBD2 (5 bases). Deletions cut 3 bases from V and 0 bases from J, with 9 bases between. Germline CDR1 GTSNPN, CDR2 SVGIG (reference sequence). The CDR3 consists of 14 residues. The CDR3 loop reads CAWRRDLAKNIQYF. CDR3 DNA: TGTGCCTGGAGGAGGGATCTAGCCAAAAACATTCAGTACTTC.

This clone has more than one count but fewer than ten. The chain carries TRBV27 and TRBJ2-7; TRBD1 aligns across 8 bases. The CDR3 runs 16 residues. Germline V CDR1 and CDR2: MNHEY, SMNVEV (reference sequence). V lost 1 base to trimming and J lost 3 bases; unmatched junction nucleotides: 8. The CDR3, as DNA: TGTGCCAGCAGTTTATTAGGGGGACAGGTAAACTACGAGCAGTACTTC. Translation: CASSLLGGQVNYEQYF.

This sequence joins TRBV19 and TRBJ1-1; D remains unclear. Trimming left V 4 bases short and J 4 bases short, with 13 bases between. CDR1 and CDR2 (germline): LNHDA, SQIVND (reference sequence). This CDR3 is built from 14 residues. The CDR3 DNA sequence: TGTGCCAGTAGTAGGGCCATTCGTTCCACTGAAGCTTTCTTT. Translating it yields CASSRAIRSTEAFF.

The V gene is TRBV4-1, the J gene TRBJ1-2, with D tentatively TRBD1 (6 bases). The CDR3 runs 14 residues. Germline CDR1 and CDR2: MGHRA and YSYEKL. V was shortened by 3 bases and J by 4 bases, with 12 bases between the two germline ends. DNA for the CDR3: TGCGCCAGCAGCCAGAGTGGACAGATCTATGGCTACACCTTC. It yields the protein CASSQSGQIYGYTF.

There are a few counts of this clone. The chain carries TRBV30 and TRBJ1-3; D is perhaps TRBD1 (5 bases). Germline V CDR1 and CDR2: GTSNPN, SVGIG (reference sequence). The CDR3 loop spans 14 amino acids. Trimming shortened V by 7 bases and J by 0 bases, and 13 bases separated the two germline ends. The CDR3 is CAFARGLSGNTIYF. The DNA of the CDR3 is TGTGCCTTTGCGCGGGGCCTCTCTGGAAACACCATATATTTT.

In this sample, this clone turned up once. The V call is TRBV5-6, the J call TRBJ2-2; TRBD1 is a possible D gene (5 bases). Germline-derived CDR1 and CDR2 are SGHDT and YYEEEE. Trimming shortened V by 5 bases and J by 2 bases, and 13 bases separated the two germline ends. The CDR3 has 15 residues. As DNA, the CDR3 is TGTGCCAGCAGAAAAGCAGGGATAAACACCGGGGAGCTGTTTTTT. It yields the protein CASRKAGINTGELFF.

The gene calls are TRBV4-1 and TRBJ2-1, with 8 positions matching TRBD2. J gave up 6 bases and V 0 bases, and 13 bases lay outside the gene matches. The CDR3 is 18 residues long. CDR1 MGHRA and CDR2 YSYEKL come from the germline V gene. The CDR3 spells CASSQDRSGRYDFNEQFF. CDR3 DNA sequence: TGCGCCAGCAGCCAAGATCGGAGCGGGAGATACGATTTCAATGAGCAGTTCTTC.

CDR3 amino acids: CASSLVRGQGVGTYNEQFF. Written as DNA, the CDR3 is TGCGCCAGCAGCTTGGTCCGCGGCCAGGGGGTGGGGACCTACAATGAGCAGTTCTTC. The rearrangement links TRBV5-1 to TRBJ2-1; 7 nucleotides match TRBD1. V lost 0 bases and J lost 2; bases outside the gene matches: 14. This CDR3 contains 19 residues. Germline V lookup: CDR1 SGHRS, CDR2 YFSETQ.

This rearrangement joins TRBV5-1 to TRBJ2-5; TRBD2 is a possible D gene (6 bases). This CDR3 is 15 amino acids long. V was pared by 5 bases and J by 3 bases, with 17 bases between. CDR1 and CDR2 (germline): SGHRS, YFSETQ. This chain's CDR3 is CASRPLGGREETQYF. CDR3 sequence (DNA): TGCGCCAGCAGGCCCCTGGGAGGCAGAGAAGAGACCCAGTACTTC.

The CDR3 coding sequence is TGTGCCAGCTCAGAGGGATTTGGTCAGCCCCAGCATTTT. Protein product: CASSEGFGQPQHF. The J gene is TRBJ1-5, the V gene TRBV18, with unresolved D. Germline V gives CDR1 KGHSH, CDR2 LQKENI. The germline V and J ends were trimmed by 5 bases and 6 bases, with 11 bases remaining between them. This CDR3 comprises 13 residues.

The chain is built from TRBV21-1 and TRBJ2-7; the table's D call, TRBD2, has no DNA check behind it. TRBV21-1 is recorded as a pseudogene. This CDR3 is built from 20 residues. As DNA, the CDR3 is TGTGCCAGCAGCAAAGGAAAACCATCTCTAGCGGGCGGGCAGACCGACGAGCAGTACTTC. Encoded protein: CASSKGKPSLAGGQTDEQYF.

The V gene is TRBV2, the J gene TRBJ2-3; 9 bases line up with TRBD1. Germline CDR1 and CDR2: SNHLY and FYNNEI. V trimming: 5 bases; J trimming: 1 base; junction bases outside the gene matches: 4. The CDR3 sequence is 15 residues long. DNA for the CDR3: TGTGCCAGCAGTCCGGGACAGGGCGGCACAGATACGCAGTATTTT. It specifies CASSPGQGGTDTQYF.

The chain combines TRBV29-1 with TRBJ2-3; D may be TRBD1 (6 bases). Germline V gives CDR1 SQVTM, CDR2 ANQGSEA. Deletions cut 2 bases from V and 0 bases from J, with 12 bases between. The CDR3 is 15 residues long. CDR3 amino acids: CSVESLQGSTDTQYF. Written as DNA, the CDR3 is TGCAGCGTTGAAAGTTTACAGGGAAGCACAGATACGCAGTATTTT.

This CDR3 reads CASSLLDTGANVLTF. CDR3 coding DNA: TGTGCCAGCAGCTTACTAGATACTGGGGCCAACGTCCTGACTTTC. The chain couples TRBV7-9 to TRBJ2-6, with D uncertain. The CDR3 loop spans 15 amino acids. The germline CDR1 and CDR2 sequences are SEHNR and FQNEAQ (reference sequence). V was clipped by 2 bases and J by 2 bases, with 7 bases between them.

The chain joins TRBV15 to TRBJ2-4, with D possibly TRBD1 on 6 matching bases. Germline lookup yields CDR1 LNHNV and CDR2 YYDKDF (reference sequence). There are 15 residues in the CDR3. V lost 0 bases, J lost 8 bases, and 14 bases lay in between. CDR3 nucleotides: TGTGCCACCAGCAGAGAAGGCAGGACAGCGGACATTCAGTACTTC. Its translation is CATSREGRTADIQYF.

This clone appeared once. This chain joins TRBV2 and TRBJ2-4; 8 bases are shared with TRBD2. The CDR3 extends over 13 amino acids. CDR1 and CDR2 from the germline V gene are SNHLY and FYNNEI. The V gene end was trimmed by 3 bases and the J gene end by 8 bases; junction bases not matched to a gene: 3. This CDR3 reads CASSETSEYIQYF. The CDR3 DNA reads as TGTGCCAGCAGTGAGACTAGCGAGTACATTCAGTACTTC.